The present entry profiles one T cell receptor beta chain with its context. The sample holds many counts of this clonotype. Its target antigen remains unknown. No per-base quality is available; no much larger clone lies one base away. Library method: 5' RACE. Sequencing took place on an Illumina HiSeq 2000. A universal primer binding site was introduced by template switching, and a unique molecular identifier was present in the final cDNA, enabling accurate counting of TCR cDNA molecules. Specific primers in the conserved constant-segment region were used to synthesize first-strand cDNA for TCR alpha and beta chains. To control for contamination, every cDNA library carried two barcodes: a SMART-Mk sample barcode plus Illumina barcodes. TruSeq adapter sequences and Illumina sample barcodes were added in two successive PCR steps. Sequencing of the TCR alpha and beta cDNA libraries was done on the Illumina HiSeq platform using custom primers. From the authors' description of their analysis: Unique molecular identifiers were extracted from raw reads with MiGEC, and CDR3 positions were determined with MiXCR. For each individual, recombination models were inferred using an EM algorithm with the repgenHMM and IGoR tools. The analysis of shared clonotypes was done with the tcR package in R, with sharing normalized by the product of cloneset sizes. To study raw recombination free of thymic and clonal selection effects, out-of-frame nonproductive sequences were analyzed. Using fastp at Q25 and MiXCR, TCRdb reprocessed the public reads and kept productive beta chains. Rows are unified per CDR3 protein, each entry keeping the most common DNA and genes. These V and J calls derive from TCRdb rather than the authors' analysis. Counted in this sample were 570,000 or so distinct CDR3 sequences; 9.5% to 10% of them appeared once. Roughly 3.2% of the sample comes from the top ten.

Trimming at the junction amounts to 1 base on V and 2 bases on J, and the germline ends lie 7 bases apart. The CDR3 has 14 amino acids, counting the end cysteine and phenylalanine. Just the 42-base CDR3 DNA is kept, in frame starting at base 1. This entry comes from a study of identical twins (TCRdb year 2016). Regarding the complete study: TCR alpha and beta repertoires from monozygotic twins, unrelated adults of various ages and cord blood were deep-sequenced to test whether fetal clonotypes persist. To rule out contamination, replicate twin experiments were performed at different times with different library preparation protocols. Broader findings and caveats from the paper: Fewer insertions were carried by abundant cord blood beta clonotypes, a similar but weaker trend appeared in young adult naive repertoires, and no such trend appeared in memory repertoires. Compared with coincidental sharing between unrelated individuals, out-of-frame TCR alpha sequences shared between twins had an excess of sequences with low generation probability. In monozygotic twins, recombination models systematically underestimated out-of-frame TCR alpha sharing, but the models matched the sharing seen between unrelated individuals. Zero-insertion analyses could be partly confounded by invariant T cells such as MAIT and iNKT, although diverse VJ usage argued against such confounding for most clonotypes. A weaker excess of twin sharing was found in beta out-of-frame sequences because the signal-to-noise ratio was lowered by fewer shared sequences. Because the same donors could not be followed over many years, conclusions were based on cross-sectional statistical analysis.

Every donor was a healthy Caucasian. The twin cohort consisted of three pairs of female monozygotic twins, all aged roughly 18 to 29 years. Peripheral blood mononuclear cells were used as the source from which RNA for TCR libraries was isolated. This sample was shared with a second study, whose subject was yellow fever vaccine responses in identical twins. That second report states: According to the authors, the vaccine-induced T cell response in identical twins seemed to be partly convergent and partly specific to each individual. In the study, vaccine-responding T cell clones were precisely tracked in identical twins.

The sequence links TRBV12-3 or TRBV12-4 to TRBJ2-3; no D segment can be confidently identified. The sequenced sample was PBMCs. The receptor was derived from a woman younger than 35 in good health. CDR3 protein: CASSLVPNTDTQYF. The base sequence is TGTGCCAGCAGTTTAGTTCCGAACACAGATACGCAGTATTTT.